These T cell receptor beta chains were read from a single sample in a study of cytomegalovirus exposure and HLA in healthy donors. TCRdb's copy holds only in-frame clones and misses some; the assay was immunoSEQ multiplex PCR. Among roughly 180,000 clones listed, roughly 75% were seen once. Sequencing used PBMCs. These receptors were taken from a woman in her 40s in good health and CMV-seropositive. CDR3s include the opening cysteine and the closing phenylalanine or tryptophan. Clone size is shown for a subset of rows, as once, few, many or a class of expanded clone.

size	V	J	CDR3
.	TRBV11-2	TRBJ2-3	CASSSGLAGETDTQYF
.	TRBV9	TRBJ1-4	CASSLSSGGEKLFF
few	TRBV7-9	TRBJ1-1	CASSLVESMNTEAFF
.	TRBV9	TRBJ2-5	CASSVVDSLSGEQYF
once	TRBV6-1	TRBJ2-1	CASSEVTGSYNEQFF
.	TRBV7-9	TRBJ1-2	CASSFRQGPGYTF
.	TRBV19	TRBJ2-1	CASSDRTSGYNEQFF
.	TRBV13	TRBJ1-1	CASSLGPTEHTEAFF
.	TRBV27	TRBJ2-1	CASSSSAGRYNEQFF
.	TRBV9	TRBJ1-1	CASSGTGGNTEAFF
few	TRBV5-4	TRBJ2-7	CASSLGGPYEQYF
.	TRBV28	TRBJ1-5	CASRPGSLNQPQHF
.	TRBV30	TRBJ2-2	CAWTGDPGQNTGELFF
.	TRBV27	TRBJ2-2	CASSLLHMGTGTGNTGELFF
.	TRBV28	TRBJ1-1	CASSFRVNTEAFF
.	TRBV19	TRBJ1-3	CASSTGSGNTIYF
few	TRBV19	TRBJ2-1	CASSPQGSQMNEQFF
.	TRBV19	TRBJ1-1	CASSIVVRGEAFF
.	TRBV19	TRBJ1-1	CASRYGSTEAFF
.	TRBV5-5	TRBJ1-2	CASSPSEIYGYTF
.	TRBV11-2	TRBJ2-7	CASSLDSRQAYEQYF
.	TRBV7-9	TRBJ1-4	CASSRVDEKLFF
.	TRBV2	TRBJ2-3	CASSELTDTQYF
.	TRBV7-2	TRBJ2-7	CASSWSGLAGGPASGEQYF
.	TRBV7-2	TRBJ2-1	CASSLEAEVYNEQFF
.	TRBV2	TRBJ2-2	CASSAGTGESGELFF
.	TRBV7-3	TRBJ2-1	CASSDLALSSYNEQFF
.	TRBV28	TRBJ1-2	CASSPPGQVDGYTF
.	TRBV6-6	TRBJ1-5	CASRGETTQPQHF
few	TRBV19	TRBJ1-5	CATREGFQPQHF
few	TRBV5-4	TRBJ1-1	CASSSQGQGPTEAFF
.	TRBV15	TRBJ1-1	CATSRDGREEAFF
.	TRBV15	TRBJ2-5	CATSRDLPRAGGTQETQYF
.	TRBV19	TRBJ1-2	CASSTPAQGNYGYTF
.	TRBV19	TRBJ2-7	CASSAWTSGRTYEQYF
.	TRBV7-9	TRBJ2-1	CASSLNPGLAGDVEFF
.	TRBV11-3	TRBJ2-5	CASSLGPRQEETQYF
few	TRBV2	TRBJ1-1	CASSAFPGHMNTEAFF
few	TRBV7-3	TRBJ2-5	CASSRGGRETQYF
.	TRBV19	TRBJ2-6	CASKREATGANVLTF
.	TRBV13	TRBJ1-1	CASSLYRDGTEAFF
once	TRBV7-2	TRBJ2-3	CASSPPGGSGNTQYF
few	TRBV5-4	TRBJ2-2	CASSWGGGQNTGELFF
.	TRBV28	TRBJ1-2	CASGQGALGYTF
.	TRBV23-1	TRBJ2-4	CASGDRDLAKNIQYF
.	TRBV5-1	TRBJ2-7	CASSLVETPPYEQYF
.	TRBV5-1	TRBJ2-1	CASTPWGTSGYNEQFF
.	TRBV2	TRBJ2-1	CASSEDRGSYNEQFF
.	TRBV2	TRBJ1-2	CASRLGLDYGYTF